This T cell receptor beta chain was captured by sequencing in a study of graft-versus-host responses after intestinal transplantation (TCRdb year 2021). About the full investigation: Multivisceral, liver-intestinal, or isolated intestinal transplants were received by the recipients. Donor T cell macrochimerism was defined as a peak of at least 4% donor T cells among recipient peripheral blood mononuclear cells. Samples from a few later patients were sequenced in-house on an Illumina MiSeq with MiXCR processing rather than by the commercial service. After intestinal transplantation, graft-versus-host and host-versus-graft alloreactive T cell clones were followed in the graft, circulation and bone marrow using bulk TCR-beta CDR3 sequencing. Alloreactive clones were identified by sequencing pre-transplant mixed lymphocyte reaction products and comparing these products with unstimulated pre-transplant donor and recipient T cells. Every recipient was given anti-thymocyte globulin induction, then maintenance tacrolimus and steroids for approximately 3 years. The cohort enrolled some 23 intestinal transplant recipients including one retransplant, and a few patients lacking pretransplant specimens were excluded. Here is what the overall study found, with its caveats: GvH clones were detected in recipient bone marrow, and some of these GvH clones were observed earlier in ileal mucosa or blood, consistent with an intestinal mucosal origin. Early after transplant, peak levels of circulating GvH clones were associated with declines in HvG clones. In the allografts of patients with donor T cell macrochimerism, GvH to HvG T cell clonal ratios were high. Conclusions were limited by the relatively low number and heterogeneity of intestinal transplant patients.

Explained via the paper, the time point label denotes: cells obtained before transplantation from donor or recipient. CD3+CD4+ and CD3+CD8+ populations were FACS-sorted from unstimulated pre-transplant donor and recipient cells taken from spleen or lymph nodes. A remark on this clone: Its binding antigen is unknown. No much larger clone exists at a distance of one base, and base qualities are not known.

The CDR3 numbers 14 residues from cysteine through phenylalanine. The entry retains the CDR3 DNA only, 42 bases that are in frame from base 1. V sheds 0 bases and J sheds 2 bases, leaving 8 bases between their ends. CDR1 is given as LNHDA and CDR2 as SQIVND, both from the germline V gene (reference sequence). The protocol used for the library was the immunoSEQ multiplex PCR assay. For most patients, genomic DNA was isolated with the Qiagen DNeasy Blood and Tissue Kit and sent frozen to Adaptive Biotechnologies for TCR sequencing. For most patients, high-throughput TCR-beta CDR3 sequencing of genomic DNA was performed by Adaptive Biotechnologies. As for how the authors treated the data: TCR sequencing data for roughly 18 patients were retrieved from Adaptive's ImmunoSEQ software; a few other patients were processed with MiXCR and VDJtools. To correct CD4 versus CD8 sorting errors, sequences present in both subsets at a frequency ratio below 5:1 were removed. CDR3 nucleotide sequences shared between donor and recipient were removed because the origin of such sequences could not be assigned. To count as alloreactive, a clone needed at least 2-fold expansion over unstimulated cells and a minimum CFSE-low frequency of 0.002% (template counts) or 0.001% (read counts). Clones detected in sequenced pre-transplant spleen, lymph node, or MLR CFSE-low populations of the donor or recipient were defined as mappable. Cumulative frequency of alloreactive clones was calculated as a percentage of all sequences weighted by copy number. TCRdb obtained this table from immuneACCESS and retained in-frame rearrangements with V and J assigned. These tables miss some clones; where compared with another copy, unresolved V genes account for less than half of the shortfall, and the remainder is unexplained. That table furnishes V, J and clone size, whereas the DNA furnished D and trimming. The sample table contains around 100,000 clones; only one count was recorded for 93% of them. The ten largest make up roughly 1% of the sample.

The sequenced sample was unstimulated CD8+ T cells sorted from spleen or lymph node cells, obtained before transplant. The receptor was derived from a human donor who was the organ donor for an intestinal transplant. The V gene is TRBV19 and the J gene is TRBJ2-7, with the D gene uncertain. The CDR3 corresponds to CASSIDFHTYEQYF. In nucleotides, the sequence is TGTGCCAGTAGTATAGATTTCCACACCTACGAGCAGTACTTC.